The T cell receptor beta chain described here comes from a study of molecular identifiers for immune sequencing clone quantification. CDR1 and CDR2 (germline): SGHAT, FQNNGV. The CDR3 runs 11 residues. V lost 4 bases and J lost 8, with 6 bases in between. Notes on the study in general: Jurkat TCR RNA spiked in from one cell reportedly remained identifiable amid about a million naive cells. Clones that exceeded 20 RNA copies held over 98% of effector molecules, yet under 1% in naive cells.

Naive CD8 sequencing libraries were generated from roughly 18,000 to 920,000 sorted cells, with 10%, 30% or 50% RNA as input. Sorting recovered naive CD8 T cells on a CD8+CD4-CCR7+CD45RA+ profile. This clonotype was observed at least ten times. The antigen is undetermined. TCRdb reanalysed the PCR reads using MiXCR and keeps one entry per CDR3 protein. The sample includes some 580,000 distinct CDR3 sequences, less than 30% seen only once; the top ten take about 0.73%. Sequenced: naive CD8+ T cells from blood, with Jurkat cell RNA spiked in. Subset noted: FACS-sorted CD8+CD4-CCR7+CD45RA+ naive T cells. The TCR comes from a human donor in good health. Some libraries in this study had Jurkat cell RNA spiked in. This chain uses TRBV11-2 with TRBJ2-1; perhaps D is TRBD1 or TRBD2 (5 bases each). The CDR3 protein is CASSWGYEQFF. The DNA of the CDR3 is TGTGCCAGCAGCTGGGGGTATGAGCAGTTCTTC. Supplemented by reference TRBV11-2 and TRBJ2-1, the full variable domain reads EAGVAQSPRYKIIEKRQSVAFWCNPISGHATLYWYQQILGQGPKLLIQFQNNGVVDDSQLPKDRFSAERLKGVDSTLKIQPAKLEDSAVYLCASSWGYEQFFGPGTRLTVL.